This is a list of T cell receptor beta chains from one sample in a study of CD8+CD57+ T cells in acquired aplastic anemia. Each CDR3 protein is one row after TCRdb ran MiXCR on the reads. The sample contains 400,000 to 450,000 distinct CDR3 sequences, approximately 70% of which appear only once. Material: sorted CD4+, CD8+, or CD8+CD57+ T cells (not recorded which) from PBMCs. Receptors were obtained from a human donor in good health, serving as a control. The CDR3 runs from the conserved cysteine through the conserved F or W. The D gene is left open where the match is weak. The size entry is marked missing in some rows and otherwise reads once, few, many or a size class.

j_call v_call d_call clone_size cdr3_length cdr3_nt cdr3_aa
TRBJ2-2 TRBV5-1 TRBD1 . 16 TGTGCCAGTAGGATCCGGGACAGGTCGAAAACCGGGGAGCTGTTTTTT CASRIRDRSKTGELFF
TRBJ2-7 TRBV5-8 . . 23 TGTGCCAGCAGCTTCCGGCTTTGCAGTGCTAGAGATCAAGGCAGGGGGGGATCCTACGAGCAGTACTTC CASSFRLCSARDQGRGGSYEQYF
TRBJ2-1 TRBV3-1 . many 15 TGTGCCAGCAGCCAAGGTTCTAGAAATTACAATGAGCAGTTCTTC CASSQGSRNYNEQFF
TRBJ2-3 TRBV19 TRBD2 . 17 TGTGCCAGTAGTATGCGGGTTAGCGGGATAGTCGCAGATACGCAGTATTTT CASSMRVSGIVADTQYF
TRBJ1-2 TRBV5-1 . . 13 TGCGCCAGCAGCTTCCCCGCCAGCTATGGCTACACCTTC CASSFPASYGYTF
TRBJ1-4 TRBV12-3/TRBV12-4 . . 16 TGTGCCAGCACTCTATCAGGGGCACGGACTAATGAAAAACTGTTTTTT CASTLSGARTNEKLFF
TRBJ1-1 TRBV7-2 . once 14 TGTGCCAGCAGCGAGCGTTCAGTGACGACTGAACCGTTCTTT CASSERSVTTEPFF
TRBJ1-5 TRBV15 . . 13 TGTGCCACCAGAATGGAAAGCAATCAGTCCCAGCATTTT CATRMESNQSQHF
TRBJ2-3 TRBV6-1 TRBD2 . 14 TGTGCCACCAGGAGCGGGGGTAGCACAGATACGCAGTATTTT CATRSGGSTDTQYF
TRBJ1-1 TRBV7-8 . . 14 TGTGCCAGCAGTCCAGACAGGACGAACACTGAAGCTTTCTTT CASSPDRTNTEAFF
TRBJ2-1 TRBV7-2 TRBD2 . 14 TGTGCCAGCAGCTTAGCGGGAGGGCGAGGTGAGAAGTTCTTC CASSLAGGRGEKFF
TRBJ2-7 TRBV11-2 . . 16 TGTGCCAGCAGCCAAGTCGGAGGCGGTAATCCCTACGAGCAGTACTTC CASSQVGGGNPYEQYF
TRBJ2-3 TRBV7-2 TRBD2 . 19 TGTGCCAGCAGTTCCGGACTAGCGGGGGGACCGACTAGCACAGATACGCAGTATTTT CASSSGLAGGPTSTDTQYF
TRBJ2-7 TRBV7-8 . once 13 TGTGCCAGCAGCTTTACACCGGCCTACGAGCAGTACTTC CASSFTPAYEQYF
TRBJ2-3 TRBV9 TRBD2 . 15 TGTGCCAGCAGTTGGAACGGGGGGGGAAGCGCCTACAAGTATTTT CASSWNGGGSAYKYF
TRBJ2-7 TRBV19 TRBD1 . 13 TGTGCCAGTAGATCGGGGACAGGGGGCGAGCAGTACTTC CASRSGTGGEQYF
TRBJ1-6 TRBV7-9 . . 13 TGTGCCAGGCTTTACCAGAGAGGGACGCTCCACCCCTTT CARLYQRGTLHPF
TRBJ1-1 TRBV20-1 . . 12 TGCAGCTCAGGCGGCGCAGCGGAGGCACCTTTCTTT CSSGGAAEAPFF
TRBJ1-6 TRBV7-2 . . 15 TGTGCCAGCAGCTTAACGGCGCACGAGGATTCACCCCTCCACTTT CASSLTAHEDSPLHF
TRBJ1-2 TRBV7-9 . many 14 TGTGCCAGCAGCTTAGATTCAGGGAAGGATGGCTACACCTTC CASSLDSGKDGYTF
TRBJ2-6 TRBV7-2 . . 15 TGTGCCAGCGGCTATGCAGGGTACGGGGCCAACGTCCTGACTTTC CASGYAGYGANVLTF
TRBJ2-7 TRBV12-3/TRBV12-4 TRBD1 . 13 TGTGCCAGCGGGCAATCAGGGGGAAGGGAGCAGTACTTC CASGQSGGREQYF
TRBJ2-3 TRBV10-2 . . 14 TGCGCCAGCAGGGAGGTAAAGAGCGTAGATACGCAGTACTTT CASREVKSVDTQYF
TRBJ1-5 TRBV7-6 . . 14 TGTGCCAGCAGCGAAAGGCAGGCGAACACGCCCCAGCATTTT CASSERQANTPQHF
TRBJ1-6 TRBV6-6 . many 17 TGTGCCAGCATTACAGGGTTTATGAGCTCCTATAATTCACCCCTCCACTTT CASITGFMSSYNSPLHF
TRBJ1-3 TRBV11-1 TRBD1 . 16 TGTGCCAGCAGCTTAGGCGGGACAGAAGATGGAAACACCATATATTTT CASSLGGTEDGNTIYF
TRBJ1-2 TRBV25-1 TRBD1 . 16 TGTGCCAGCTGTGGGGAGACAGGGGCCGCAGTTGGTGGCTACACCTTC CASCGETGAAVGGYTF
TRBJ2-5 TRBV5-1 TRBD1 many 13 TGCGCCAGCAGGCCGACAGGGCAAGAGACCCAGTACTTC CASRPTGQETQYF
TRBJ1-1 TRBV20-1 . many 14 TGCAGTGCTAGGCGGGACGGATTGAACACTGAAGCTTTCTTT CSARRDGLNTEAFF
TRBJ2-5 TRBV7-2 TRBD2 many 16 TGTGCCAGCATCCGCACTGCGGGGGTTTCAGGAGAGACCCAGTACTTC CASIRTAGVSGETQYF
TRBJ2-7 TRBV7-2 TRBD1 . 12 TGTGCCAGCAGCTCCGGACAGGGCGAGCAGTACTTC CASSSGQGEQYF
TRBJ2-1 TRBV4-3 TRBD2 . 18 TGCGCCAGCAGCCCACACAGGAGCGGGGGTACCTCCTACAATGAGCAGTTCTTC CASSPHRSGGTSYNEQFF
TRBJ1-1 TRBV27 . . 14 TGTGCCAGCAGTCCCCCGGGGGCAAGGACTGAAGCTTTCTTT CASSPPGARTEAFF
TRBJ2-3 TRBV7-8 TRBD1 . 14 TGCGCCAGTAGGCCGGGACAGGTCGCCGTTACGCAGTATTTT CASRPGQVAVTQYF
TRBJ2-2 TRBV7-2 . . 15 TGTGCCAGCAGCTTAGAGCGGACCCGGACCGGGGAGCTGTTTTTT CASSLERTRTGELFF
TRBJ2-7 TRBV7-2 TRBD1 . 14 TGCGCCAGCAGCTCGGAGGACAGGGGCTACGAGCAGTACTTC CASSSEDRGYEQYF
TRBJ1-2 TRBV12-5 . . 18 TGTGCTAGCGGCTTCCTGGCCCTAAGTGGGCTAAAAAGCTATGGCTACACCTTC CASGFLALSGLKSYGYTF
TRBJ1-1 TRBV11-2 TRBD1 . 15 TGTGCCAGCAGCTTAGCAGGGGGGTCGAACACTGAAGCTTTCTTT CASSLAGGSNTEAFF
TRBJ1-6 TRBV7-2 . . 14 TGTGCCAGCAGCAACACGGGAACGGGGGGACCCCTCCACTTT CASSNTGTGGPLHF
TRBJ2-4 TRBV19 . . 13 TGTGCCAGTAGTACGAGGGGAAAAAACATTCAGTACTTC CASSTRGKNIQYF
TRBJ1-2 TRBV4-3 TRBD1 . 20 TGCGCCAGCAGCCAAGAAGTTCCCGGGACAGGGGGGCCCGCTAACTATGGCTACACCTTC CASSQEVPGTGGPANYGYTF
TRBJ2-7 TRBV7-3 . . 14 TGTGCCAGCAGTCTAGGGCAGGGGCAGGGGAGGCAGTACTTC CASSLGQGQGRQYF
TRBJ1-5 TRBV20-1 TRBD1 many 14 TGCAGTGCTAGGGTGACAGGGTTCGATCAGCCCCAGCATTTT CSARVTGFDQPQHF
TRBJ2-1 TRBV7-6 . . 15 TGTGCCAGCAGCTTAGTTCTGGGAATGGGCAATGAGCAGTTCTTC CASSLVLGMGNEQFF
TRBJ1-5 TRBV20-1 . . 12 TGCAGTGCTAGATATCGGGCTCAGCCCCAGCATTTT CSARYRAQPQHF
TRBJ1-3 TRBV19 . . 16 TGTGCCAGTACCTCTGGGGATACGGGGGCTGGACACACCATATGTTTT CASTSGDTGAGHTICF
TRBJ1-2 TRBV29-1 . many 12 TGCAGCGTTGATTACGGGGGCTATGGCTACACCTTC CSVDYGGYGYTF
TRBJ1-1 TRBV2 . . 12 TGTGCCAGCCAGGGAATGAGACCTGAAGCTTTCTTT CASQGMRPEAFF
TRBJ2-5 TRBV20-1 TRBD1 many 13 TGCAGTGCTAAGGACAGGGGGCGAGAGACCCAGTACTTC CSAKDRGRETQYF
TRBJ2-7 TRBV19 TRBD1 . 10 TGTGCCAGTGGACAGGGGAAAAAGCACTTC CASGQGKKHF
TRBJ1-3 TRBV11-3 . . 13 TGTGCCAGCAGTTGGGGCTGCGGAAACACCATATATTTT CASSWGCGNTIYF